This TCR beta chain was documented in a study of response to subunit inactivated influenza vaccine. General study points: The authors suggested that every seasonal influenza vaccination recruits few new T cells.

This clonotype was found a few times. Its target is not known. V lost 2 bases and J 9 bases, leaving 16 bases between the germline ends. The CDR3 is made up of 14 amino acids. CDR1 and CDR2 from the germline V gene are MNHEY and SVGEGT. Using its own MiXCR run on the RT-PCR reads, TCRdb lists one record per CDR3 protein. The data show under 750,000 distinct CDR3 sequences, with over 9.5% seen just once and roughly a tenth held by the top ten. The chain joins TRBV6-2 or TRBV6-3 to TRBJ2-5, with D tentatively TRBD2 (6 bases). This TCR was sampled from a man in his fifties who received an inactivated influenza vaccine. Sequenced material: PBMCs from blood, taken on the day of vaccination. The CDR3: CASSYPDYLAAQYF. As DNA, the CDR3 is TGTGCCAGCAGTTACCCGGACTACCTCGCGGCCCAGTACTTC.